One T cell receptor beta chain is described in this entry. The clone's antigen remains unknown. No quality values exist for individual bases; no much larger clone is one base distant. CDR1 MNHEY and CDR2 SVGAGI are derived from the germline V gene. Taken from cysteine to phenylalanine, the CDR3 has 14 residues. Only CDR3 DNA remains: 42 bases, in frame from the first base. V was cut back by 5 bases and J by 9 bases, leaving a gap of 16 bases between them. This sample is drawn from a study of cytomegalovirus exposure and HLA in healthy donors (dated by TCRdb to 2016 to 2017). The study in broad terms: In an earlier analysis of some 550 of the donors, about 270 Gb of sequence data and 100 million or so unique TCR beta sequences from 180 million or so T cells were reported. An early release covering 550 to 700 HLA-typed donors comprised roughly 300 gigabases of sequencing data and 85 million to 100 million unique TCR sequences. Of the roughly 400 genotyped donors, around 81% fell in the genetic ancestry cluster associated with self-reported Caucasian donors. The study aimed to test whether cataloging public T cell receptors could reveal signatures of past pathogen exposure. The study profiled the T cell repertoires of 500 to 800 subjects by immunosequencing and related them to cytomegalovirus serostatus. In addition to the first cohort of roughly 670 subjects, a separate validation cohort of 130 or so different subjects was used. To predict cytomegalovirus infection status, the study combined high-throughput TCR immunosequencing, statistical association of individual TCRs with disease status, and machine learning. A later analysis re-analyzed previously published TCR beta repertoires from 650 to 800 donors and added high-resolution HLA genotyping to study TCR occurrence patterns. Rather than using new phenotypic data, the later analysis identified candidate immune exposures from TCR beta sequences and from how often those sequences occurred across donors. An earlier analysis of a few hundred of the donors applied high-throughput TCR beta sequencing to assess whether each TCR beta V gene segment acted as functional or pseudogenic. Donor age, sex, ethnicity and CMV serostatus were collected together with the repertoire data. A later genetic analysis used genome-wide SNP genotypes for about 65% of the 666 donors, treating that subset as a discovery cohort. All discovery cohort repertoires had been generated on a single sequencing platform. Class I and class II HLA loci were covered by the typing at four-digit resolution. Typing coverage differed by locus: A, B, C, DRB1 and DQB1 were typed in roughly 620-630 donors, DQA1 in 522, DPA1 in 600 to 610, and DPB1 in about 450. Several DR-DQ haplotypes were treated as single units for association and clustering because of strong linkage in the cohort. Among some 410 genotyped donors of the cohort, an average of approximately 240,000 unique TCR beta nucleotide sequences were sequenced per donor, roughly a sixth of them non-productive. Findings and caveats that apply to the study as a whole: The cohort was sequenced for TCR beta chains only, and without alpha or paired-chain data the features that could be detected were limited. According to a later genetic analysis, donors in an Asian-associated ancestry cluster had fewer N-insertions in productive TCRs than the approximately 700-donor mean. A later genetic analysis associated a missense DCLRE1C variant with V-gene and J-gene trimming of TCR beta chains, and an independent cohort replicated the association. Roughly uniform sequencing depth across donors was assumed in presence/absence analyses, although this assumption may not hold. Some IMGT-functional V segments, including TRBV6-2 and TRBV6-3, could not be distinguished by the 87-base-pair reads and were therefore excluded. In the study, around 160 TCR beta chains were listed as associated with cytomegalovirus. Across donors, most TCR sequences were observed very rarely, whereas some public TCRs were present in many individuals. A cluster of highly shared sequence variants was judged likely to represent a technical artifact of the sequencing pipeline. In a later analysis, most CMV-associated TCR beta chains were found to appear HLA-restricted, with HLA associations seemingly driven largely by CMV exposure. In a later analysis, TCR association rates were found to vary across HLA loci, with the most associated TCRs seen for DRB1 alleles and the fewest for HLA-C alleles. Three of the identified cytomegalovirus-associated TCR beta chains were confirmed in vitro to be specific for cytomegalovirus antigens. A later analysis reported that several top co-occurrence clusters appeared linked to parvovirus B19, influenza, CMV and Epstein-Barr virus. Broadly in line with IMGT annotations, most TCR beta V segments showed up in productive rearrangements about 90% or about 30% of the time in an earlier analysis of about 500 of the donors. Because HLA typing was unavailable for some donors at each locus, only the typed subset was used in association tests. The only immune exposure information available for the cohort was CMV serostatus. In a later analysis, HLA-associated TCR beta chains were found to be more clonally expanded and to have lower generation probabilities than equally common non-associated chains. When HLA alleles, especially DR and DQ, strongly co-occurred, TCR associations were difficult to assign to individual alleles. The classifier was reported to diagnose cytomegalovirus status with high specificity and sensitivity in both the original cohort and the validation cohort. According to the authors, the approach could potentially be generalized to other disease states and immunological phenotypes. Correlated functional status among segregating V segments might be attributable to linkage disequilibrium, but an unknown experimental factor could not be ruled out. Because counts were too low, roughly 18 rarely observed V segments, including chromosome 9 orphons, were left out of the earlier analysis of several hundred of the donors. A further reported finding was that TCR beta sequences accurately predicted the HLA-A and HLA-B alleles for most subjects in the first cohort. Specific HLA alleles were associated with 15,000 to 20,000 TCR beta sequences at a false discovery rate of 0.05 in a later analysis.

Library construction relied on the immunoSEQ multiplex PCR assay. For the multiplex PCR, a mixture combining 60 forward primers for TCR Vbeta segments and 13 reverse primers for TCR Jbeta segments was used. A multiplex PCR assay on genomic DNA amplified the CDR3 region of rearranged TCR beta genes. The amplified TCR beta libraries were sequenced on the Illumina HiSeq System as 87-base-pair reads. The authors' analysis ran thus. In a later analysis, some 80 million unique TCR beta chains were counted across the 666 repertoires, and roughly 11 million of these chains were shared by at least two donors. To remove PCR and sequencing errors, raw reads were error-corrected and collapsed into unique sequences using a nearest-neighbor algorithm that merged closely related sequences. CDR3 sequences were aligned to IMGT reference sequences to assign V, D and J gene segments. For a sequence to be retained, a match of at least six nucleotides was required to both a V gene segment and a J gene segment. Rearrangements were called productive when the CDR3 lacked stop codons and stayed in frame with V and J; all others were non-productive. CDR3 was defined by IMGT convention, running from the second conserved V-encoded cysteine to the conserved J-encoded phenylalanine. Sequences without an unambiguous match to a single V gene segment were excluded from the earlier analysis of about 600 of the donors. In an earlier analysis of almost 600 of the donors, a V segment was called functional when productive rearrangements were above 56.7%, and segregating when the standard deviation between donors exceeded 5%. To diagnose cytomegalovirus status from the catalog of TCR beta chain sequences, a statistical classification framework was built. In a later analysis, TCR nucleotide sequences were compared against IMGT/GENE-DB human TR gene sequences so that V and J genes could be assigned. A later analysis assigned CDR3 sequences and most-parsimonious VDJ recombination scenarios with the TCRdist pipeline. A later analysis defined each TCR beta chain by its CDR3 amino acid sequence plus V-gene family, and excluded reads lacking a unique V-gene family. In a later analysis, 450 to 600 highly shared, low-generation-probability nucleotide sequences were removed to address suspected cross-contamination and a sequencing artifact. A later analysis calculated a clonal expansion index for each public chain from normalized within-repertoire ranks of inferred template counts. In a later analysis, generation probabilities were computed with a VDJ recombination model fitted to out-of-frame rearrangements, and the resulting probabilities were checked against IGoR. In a later analysis, TCR-TCR, TCR-HLA and TCR-CMV co-occurrence was scored with hypergeometric tests, and a repertoire-size bias correction was applied to TCR pairs. In a later analysis, false discovery rates were estimated by permuting HLA or CMV assignments 20 times. A later analysis grouped co-occurring TCRs with DBSCAN, adding TCRdist sequence similarity when clustering within HLA-allele-positive subsets. Repertoires with fewer than 30,000 or more than 120,000 public chains were left out of co-occurrence clustering, as were about 5 repertoires with anomalous nucleotide sharing. The table comes from immuneACCESS by way of TCRdb, which keeps in-frame sequences with V and J called. Part of the clones is missing from these tables; in studies checked, under half for an unresolved V gene and the rest for unknown reasons. The V and J calls and the clone size are those of that table, but D and trimming were determined from the DNA. The sample table lists around 140,000 clones, 77% of them with a count of one. Jointly, the top ten make up 4.2% of the sample.

In total, roughly 670 healthy bone marrow donors made up the cohort. At the time of sampling, all cohort members were nominally healthy, though unrecorded immune exposures were likely present. The donor tested CMV seropositive, placing the donor among the 289 seropositive members of the cohort. Each donor provided a peripheral blood sample, and peripheral blood mononuclear cells were used for TCR beta sequencing. The Qiagen DNeasy Blood Extraction Kit was used to extract genomic DNA from the blood cell samples. The V and J genes are TRBV6-5 and TRBJ1-4; a tentative D call is TRBD1 (5 bases match). The sample was PBMCs. This receptor was taken from a male donor in good health and CMV-seropositive. Here is the DNA: TGTGCCAGCAGTGAGTTCCCAGGACACCAAAAACTGTTTTTT. It translates as CASSEFPGHQKLFF.